These 6 T cell receptor beta chains were sequenced from one sample in a study of CD8 T cells in ankylosing spondylitis. TCRdb recomputed calls from the 5' RACE reads with MiXCR, one row per CDR3 protein. The repertoire holds more than 150,000 distinct CDR3 sequences, roughly 20% seen once, with approximately 4% in the top ten. Material for sequencing was blood, either unsorted or a sorted T cell fraction (not recorded which). The origin of the receptors is a male donor under 35 with ankylosing spondylitis or in good health (not recorded which).

The table lists this clonotype with many counts. The chain links TRBV6-5 to TRBJ2-5; 8 nucleotides agree with TRBD2. Germline V lookup: CDR1 MNHEY, CDR2 SVGAGI. The V gene end was trimmed by 2 bases and the J gene end by 6 bases; junction bases not matched to a gene: 14. This CDR3 has 17 residues. The CDR3, as DNA: TGTGCCAGCAGTTACCCCAACCCGGGGGGGGGGATGCAGACCCAGTACTTC. Encoded protein: CASSYPNPGGGMQTQYF.

This clonotype was seen ten or more times. The V call is TRBV12-3 or TRBV12-4, the J call TRBJ2-2; 10 bases are a match to TRBD1. This CDR3 is built from 16 residues. After removal of 2 bases from V and 5 bases from J, the junction contained 5 bases not matched to a gene. The CDR3 DNA is TGTGCCAGCAGTTTACGGGACAGGGGAGGAACCGGGGAGCTGTTTTTT. Protein product: CASSLRDRGGTGELFF.

This clonotype has ten or more counts. The V gene is TRBV12-3 or TRBV12-4, the J gene TRBJ1-2, with TRBD1 matching over 9 bases. This CDR3 region has 14 residues. J lost 6 bases, V lost 9 bases, and 11 bases had no gene match. DNA for the CDR3: TGTGCCAGTAAATTTCCGGGACAGGGCGATGGCTACACCTTC. Its translation: CASKFPGQGDGYTF.

This clonotype has just a few counts. The rearrangement links TRBV7-9 to TRBJ2-1; TRBD2 aligns across 9 bases. After removal of 5 bases from V and 10 bases from J, the junction contained 9 bases not matched to a gene. Germline CDR1 and CDR2: SEHNR and FQNEAQ (reference sequence). The CDR3 is made up of 14 amino acids. The CDR3, as DNA: TGTGCCAGCAGCGATCTAGCGGGGCTAAGAGAGCAGTTCTTC. This encodes CASSDLAGLREQFF.

This clonotype was detected many times. The chain employs TRBV7-2 and TRBJ2-3; D call uncertain. The CDR3 is 16 amino acids. Trimming shortened V by 1 base and J by 1 base, and 12 bases separated the two germline ends. Germline lookup yields CDR1 SGHTA and CDR2 FQGNSA. This CDR3 is CASSLVGELGTDTQYF. The CDR3 region has the DNA TGTGCCAGCAGCTTAGTAGGCGAGTTGGGCACAGATACGCAGTATTTT.

The J gene is TRBJ2-2, the V gene TRBV30; the D is unclear. CDR1 and CDR2 from the germline V gene are GTSNPN and SVGIG (reference sequence). The CDR3 has 13 amino acids. Trimming took off 1 base at V and 6 bases at J, with 9 bases between the two ends. CDR3 loop: CAWSALAPGELFF. The CDR3 region has the DNA TGTGCCTGGAGTGCGTTAGCCCCCGGGGAGCTGTTTTTT.